The rows below give T cell receptor beta chains drawn from one sample of a study of tumor-infiltrating lymphocytes in primary liver carcinoma. Each CDR3 protein gets one entry after TCRdb re-called the multiplex PCR reads with MiXCR. The table includes about 30,000 distinct CDR3 sequences, roughly 70% detected once. Sequenced: liver tumor tissue from sampling region 3. Source of these receptors: a woman aged 25 to 45 with primary liver carcinoma and hepatitis B virus infection. Each CDR3 is given with its conserved first and last residue. Fields, in order: V gene, clone size, J gene, D gene, CDR3 protein, CDR3 DNA. The D gene is left open where the match is weak. Size is omitted from some rows. Given values are once, few, many or a class for expanded clones.

TRBV11-2	-	TRBJ2-1	TRBD1	CASSFNWDRGTQVSYNEQFF	TGTGCCAGCAGCTTCAACTGGGACAGGGGGACCCAGGTCTCCTATAATGAGCAGTTCTTC
TRBV6-2/TRBV6-3	-	TRBJ1-3	-	CASSYPIGIGNTVYF	TGTGCCAGCAGTTACCCGATCGGGATCGGAAACACCGTATATTTT
TRBV6-1	many	TRBJ2-3	TRBD1	CASSEATGGTDTQYF	TGTGCCAGCAGTGAAGCGACAGGGGGCACAGATACGCAGTATTTT
TRBV11-2	-	TRBJ1-1	TRBD1	CASSARDRGRERWSNTEAFF	TGTGCCAGCAGCGCTCGGGACAGGGGGCGTGAGAGGTGGAGTAACACTGAAGCCTTCTTT
TRBV11-2	-	TRBJ2-7	-	CASSSPVTGTYEQYF	TGTGCCAGCAGTTCACCTGTTACGGGTACCTACGAGCAGTACTTC
TRBV11-3	-	TRBJ1-4	-	CASSRSEGPFF	TGTGCCAGCAGCCGGAGCGAAGGGCCGTTTTTT
TRBV4-1	medium-sized	TRBJ2-3	-	CASSPQQGGSILAGTDTQYF	TGCGCCAGCAGCCCGCAACAGGGGGGCTCTATACTAGCGGGCACAGATACGCAGTATTTT
TRBV6-6	many	TRBJ2-7	-	CASTKVEGVYEQYF	TGTGCCAGCACCAAAGTCGAGGGAGTCTACGAGCAGTACTTC
TRBV7-9	-	TRBJ2-7	-	CANNADTYEQYF	TGTGCCAACAACGCGGACACCTACGAGCAGTACTTC
TRBV12-5	many	TRBJ2-5	-	CASGTSDSPGETQYF	TGTGCTAGTGGTACCTCGGACAGCCCGGGGGAGACTCAGTACTTC
TRBV14	few	TRBJ1-1	-	CASSQSGSAAFF	TGTGCCAGCAGCCAATCTGGTAGTGCGGCTTTCTTT
TRBV5-6	-	TRBJ2-1	-	CASSWTPSSYNEQSF	TGTGCCAGCAGCTGGACACCAAGCTCCTACAATGAGCAGTCCTTC
TRBV18	-	TRBJ1-2	-	CTSPPRTANDYTF	TGTACCAGCCCACCAAGGACAGCGAATGACTACACCTTC
TRBV10-2	-	TRBJ2-1	-	CAGREAAGEQFF	TGCGCCGGTAGGGAGGCGGCTGGGGAGCAGTTCTTC
TRBV9	many	TRBJ2-6	-	CASSVLNGANVLTF	TGTGCCAGCAGCGTCTTGAATGGGGCCAACGTCCTGACTTTC
TRBV29-1	-	TRBJ1-1	-	CSVETGNTEALF	TGCAGCGTCGAGACGGGGAACACTGAAGCTTTATTT
TRBV11-2	-	TRBJ1-1	-	CASNSKQVEAFF	TGTGCCAGCAACTCTAAGCAGGTTGAAGCTTTCTTT
TRBV29-1	-	TRBJ2-5	-	CSVEASPLGVQGTLYF	TGCAGCGTTGAAGCCTCCCCGTTAGGGGTCCAAGGGACCCTGTACTTC
TRBV11-1	-	TRBJ2-2	-	CASSLVGGTKTGELLF	TGTGCCAGCAGCTTAGTGGGGGGTACGAAGACCGGGGAGCTATTATTT
TRBV6-1	-	TRBJ1-2	-	CVSNERFLVLRSNYGYTF	TGTGTCAGCAATGAACGGTTCCTGGTCCTCAGATCTAACTATGGCTACACCTTC
TRBV12-3/TRBV12-4	few	TRBJ2-7	-	CASSLTNGTARYF	TGTGCCAGCAGTTTAACTAACGGTACCGCGCGGTACTTC
TRBV5-4	-	TRBJ2-3	-	CASSVDGHPPPTEMQYF	TGTGCCAGCAGCGTAGACGGACACCCCCCACCCACAGAAATGCAGTATTTT
TRBV7-3	-	TRBJ2-7	-	CASILNRTHEQYF	TGTGCCAGCATCTTAAATCGGACACACGAGCAGTACTTC
TRBV7-8	-	TRBJ1-5	TRBD1	CDSSLLVIGGKSQHF	TGTGACAGCAGCTTACTTGTAATAGGGGGCAAGTCCCAGCATTTT
TRBV6-5	-	TRBJ2-2	TRBD1	CASCPRTGFTGKLFF	TGTGCCAGCTGTCCGCGGACAGGATTCACCGGGAAGCTGTTTTTT
TRBV29-1	many	TRBJ2-3	-	CSARLLGGGLRDTQYF	TGCAGCGCCAGGCTCCTTGGGGGAGGACTAAGAGATACGCAGTATTTT
TRBV12-3/TRBV12-4	many	TRBJ1-2	-	CASGHQRGYTF	TGTGCCAGCGGACACCAGAGAGGCTACACCTTC
TRBV11-3	-	TRBJ2-7	-	CASSRTPKTYDEQYF	TGTGCCAGCAGCCGCACCCCCAAGACTTACGATGAGCAGTACTTC
TRBV10-2	-	TRBJ2-1	-	CASRALDSVNEQFF	TGCGCCAGCAGGGCCCTCGATTCCGTGAATGAGCAGTTCTTC
TRBV6-2/TRBV6-3	-	TRBJ2-6	-	CDRSYGGHGANVLTF	TGTGACAGGAGTTACGGTGGGCATGGGGCCAACGTCCTGACTTTC
TRBV28	many	TRBJ1-5	-	CASSLAWDIGQPQHF	TGTGCCAGCAGTTTAGCCTGGGACATAGGTCAGCCCCAGCATTTT
TRBV5-6	few	TRBJ2-3	TRBD1	CASSFDRGGSSTQYF	TGTGCCAGCAGCTTCGACAGGGGGGGGTCTAGTACGCAGTATTTT
TRBV12-3/TRBV12-4	many	TRBJ2-3	TRBD2	CASSDVGPGRAYTQYF	TGTGCCAGCAGTGACGTAGGGCCAGGGAGGGCCTATACGCAGTATTTT
TRBV6-1	-	TRBJ1-5	-	CATCEEWGINQLQHF	TGTGCCACCTGTGAAGAATGGGGGATCAATCAGCTCCAGCATTTT
TRBV11-2	many	TRBJ1-1	-	CASSLDPGAGIEAFF	TGTGCCAGCAGCTTAGATCCGGGGGCAGGAATTGAAGCTTTCTTT
TRBV11-2	many	TRBJ2-5	TRBD2	CVSSPIGLAGIETQYF	TGTGTAAGCAGCCCGATAGGACTAGCGGGAATAGAGACCCAGTACTTC
TRBV2	many	TRBJ2-3	-	CASSGGTASTDTQYF	TGTGCCAGCAGTGGAGGGACGGCTAGCACAGATACGCAGTATTTT
TRBV5-4	-	TRBJ2-3	-	CASSNPAAGGSRTDTQYF	TGTGCCAGCAGTAACCCGGCGGCTGGTGGGAGTCGGACAGATACACAGTATTTT
TRBV6-6	-	TRBJ2-5	-	CASNRRNLETQYF	TGTGCCAGCAATCGACGGAACCTAGAGACCCAATACTTC
TRBV6-5	-	TRBJ2-7	-	CSSSFKDSSPYEQYF	TGTTCCAGCAGTTTCAAGGACAGCAGCCCCTACGAGCAGTACTTC
TRBV4-3	-	TRBJ2-7	TRBD1	CTSSQDRWTGREQYF	TGCACCAGCAGCCAGGATCGATGGACAGGGCGCGAGCAGTACTTC
TRBV30	once	TRBJ2-1	-	CAWSVAGTTYNEQFF	TGTGCCTGGAGTGTGGCGGGGACCACCTACAATGAGCAGTTCTTC
TRBV10-3	-	TRBJ2-5	-	CAISESATRQETMYF	TGTGCCATCAGTGAATCGGCTACCAGACAAGAGACCATGTACTTC
TRBV11-2	-	TRBJ2-5	TRBD1	CASSPPGQGVGKETQHF	TGTGCCAGCAGCCCCCCTGGACAGGGGGTTGGGAAAGAGACCCAACACTTC
TRBV5-1	-	TRBJ1-3	-	CASSITIGSLSGNTIYF	TGCGCCAGCAGCATCACGATCGGGTCCCTCTCTGGAAACACCATATATTTT
TRBV11-2	-	TRBJ1-2	-	CSSGLDGMAWRGYTF	TGTAGCAGCGGCTTAGATGGGATGGCATGGAGAGGCTACACCTTC
TRBV6-1	-	TRBJ2-2	-	CASSETLPGGTADTGELFF	TGTGCCAGCAGTGAAACCCTTCCCGGGGGCACCGCGGACACCGGGGAGCTTTTTTTT
TRBV29-1	once	TRBJ2-7	-	CSVTRHSAGELYF	TGCAGTGTTACGCGACACTCAGCGGGCGAGCTGTACTTC